This T cell receptor beta chain was identified during a study of T cells expressing NK-cell markers. The wider study: Eight donors were sequenced, seven testing HCMV-seropositive and one testing seronegative. General observations from the study: No clear determination of HCMV specificity was made for expanded NKG2C+ T cell clones. Each of over 5 donors carried dominant NKG2C+ clonotypes accounting for roughly 1.0-7.5% of CD8+ T cells.

Comments on this clonotype: The antigen remains undetermined.

The CDR3 is made up of 14 amino acids. The germline gives CDR1 SGHTA, CDR2 FQGNSA. UMI-tagged 5'RACE template switching yielded the TCR beta cDNA. TCRdb reworked the 5' RACE reads into one entry per CDR3 protein, no DNA. This table lists 400,000 to 500,000 distinct CDR3 sequences. The origin of this receptor is a woman aged 18-70 years in good health. The chain is built from TRBV7-2 and TRBJ2-7. The source material was blood T cells: a sorted CD56 or NKG2C T cell subset, CD4+ or CD8+ T cells, or bulk PBMC T cells (not recorded which). The CDR3 is CASSLGNIVYEQYF.